This T cell receptor beta chain was captured in a study of T-cell reconstitution after alpha-beta-depleted transplantation in children (dated by TCRdb to the mid-2010s). Background for the entire study: T-cell immune reconstitution after TCRalphabeta/CD19-depleted allogeneic hematopoietic cell transplantation in children was quantitatively tracked in the study by means of TCR repertoire profiling.

The receptor library was made with PCR. TCRdb records Illumina HiSeq 2500 as the sequencer. Molecular barcoding was employed in the preparation of TCR libraries, with unique molecular identifiers being used to normalize TCRbeta repertoire quantification. Using fastp at Q25 and MiXCR, TCRdb reprocessed the public reads and kept productive beta chains. CDR3 protein duplicates are merged, each entry listing the most common genes and DNA. Present in this sample are about 480,000 distinct CDR3 sequences, approximately 13% of which were seen just once. Around 5.6% of the sample belongs to the ten largest clones. The CDR3 has 16 amino acids, counting the end cysteine and phenylalanine. The kept DNA is CDR3 alone, 48 bases in frame from the first base. Trimming leaves V shorter by 5 bases and J shorter by 6 bases, with the junction holding 10 bases beyond the gene matches. CDR1 SEHNR and CDR2 FQNEAQ are derived from the germline V gene (reference sequence).

Only a few counts were recorded for this clonotype. There is no known antigen for this receptor. Base qualities are not provided; no much larger clone lies one nucleotide away. The sequencing used PBMCs from the stem cell graft donor, collected from the stem cell graft. The clonotype was recovered from a human donor who donated a stem cell graft to a child with combined immunodeficiency. The chain couples TRBV7-9 to TRBJ1-4, and TRBD1 aligns with 9 junction nucleotides. The nucleotides are TGTGCCAGCAGCGCGTCGCCGGGACAGGGACATGAAAAACTGTTTTTT. The encoded protein is CASSASPGQGHEKLFF.